Presented here are 13 T cell receptor beta chains from one specimen sequenced in a study of technical replicates of blood from several donors. The protocol was immunoSEQ multiplex PCR, while the TCRdb copy is restricted to in-frame clones and leaves out a portion. This sample has tens of thousands of clones; 95% to 98% occur once, and the top ten carry approximately 0.21%. The sequenced material came from T cells isolated from PBMCs. All receptors come from a human donor in good health.

This rearrangement joins TRBV4-1 to TRBJ2-1, with D possibly being TRBD2 (6 bases). Trimming removed 6 bases from V and 1 base from J, with 22 bases in between. Germline V gives CDR1 MGHRA, CDR2 YSYEKL. The CDR3 consists of 18 residues. The CDR3 coding sequence is TGCGCCAGCAGGCACGTCCTTAAAGCGGGCCCTTCCTACAATGAGCAGTTCTTC. Protein product: CASRHVLKAGPSYNEQFF.

This clone was recorded once. This chain connects TRBV6-1 to TRBJ2-7; D is possibly TRBD2 (6 bases). The CDR3 loop spans 18 amino acids. Trimming removed 1 base from V and 2 bases from J, with 21 bases in between. Germline V gene lookup returns CDR1 MNHNS and CDR2 SASEGT. CDR3 loop: CASSEVRTTTPSPYEQYF. The CDR3 nucleotides read TGTGCCAGCAGTGAAGTAAGGACTACCACTCCTTCACCCTACGAGCAGTACTTC.

This clone is a singleton in its sample. The chain uses TRBV28 and TRBJ2-5, with a tentative D call TRBD2 (6 bases). Germline CDR1 and CDR2: MDHEN and SYDVKM. With 3 bases removed from V and 5 bases from J, the gap between germline ends came to 25 bases. The CDR3 spans 18 residues. The CDR3 nucleotides are TGTGCCAGCAGTTTCCGTGACTTCCTGGGGGGAGTTCGGGAGACCCAGTACTTC. It specifies CASSFRDFLGGVRETQYF.

J is TRBJ1-4 and V is TRBV6-5; tentatively, D is TRBD1 (6 bases). The V end was cut by 1 base, the J end by 8 bases, with 14 bases between. Germline V gene data show CDR1 as MNHEY and CDR2 as SVGAGI. This CDR3 has 15 residues. This CDR3 reads CASSYLNLRGEKLFF. For the CDR3, the DNA is TGTGCCAGCAGTTACTTGAACCTCAGGGGAGAAAAACTGTTTTTT.

CDR3: CASSLLVSSYEQYF. The CDR3 region has the DNA TGTGCCAGCAGCTTGCTCGTGAGCTCCTACGAGCAGTACTTC. The V gene is TRBV5-6, the J gene TRBJ2-7; no reliable D call. The CDR3 is made up of 14 amino acids. Germline V gives CDR1 SGHDT, CDR2 YYEEEE. The V gene lost 1 base and the J gene lost 0 bases, with 8 bases spanning the gap.

The genes are TRBV5-1 and TRBJ2-3; D is undetermined. Germline-derived CDR1 and CDR2 are SGHRS and YFSETQ. The length of the CDR3 is 14 residues. V was pared by 0 bases and J by 8 bases, with 13 bases between. This chain's CDR3 is CASSLALGVGTQYF. The DNA for the CDR3 is TGCGCCAGCAGCTTGGCCTTAGGAGTAGGTACGCAGTATTTT. The whole variable domain, filled in from reference TRBV5-1 and TRBJ2-3, reads KAGVTQTPRYLIKTRGQQVTLSCSPISGHRSVSWYQQTPGQGLQFLFEYFSETQRNKGNFPGRFSGRQFSNSRSEMNVSTLELGDSALYLCASSLALGVGTQYFGPGTRLTVL.

The rearrangement joins TRBV7-8 to TRBJ2-7; the D gene is possibly TRBD2 (5 bases). The V end was cut by 2 bases, the J end by 3 bases, with 11 bases between. The length of the CDR3 is 14 residues. CDR1 and CDR2 from the germline V gene are SGHVS and FQNEAQ. In nucleotides, the CDR3 is TGTGCCAGCAGCTTACTAAGCGGTTACTACGAGCAGTACTTC. Encoded protein: CASSLLSGYYEQYF.

This clone occurred once. The chain carries TRBV7-2 and TRBJ2-3, with 8 bases that match TRBD2. The CDR3 is 15 amino acids. Losses at the gene ends were 4 bases for V and 6 bases for J; bases not matched to a gene: 9. Germline CDR1 reads SGHTA; CDR2 reads FQGNSA. The CDR3 region has the DNA TGTGCCAGCAGCTATAAAGCGGGAGAGGGGGATACGCAGTATTTT. As protein: CASSYKAGEGDTQYF.

This sequence joins TRBV4-2 and TRBJ1-1; no clear D gene. Trimming pared 8 bases from V and 1 base from J, leaving 5 bases between. CDR3 length: 11 amino acids. In germline, CDR1 is LGHNA, CDR2 YNFKEQ. CDR3 region: CASGGNTEAFF. CDR3 sequence (DNA): TGTGCCAGCGGAGGGAACACTGAAGCTTTCTTT.

This chain connects TRBV19 to TRBJ1-1; D perhaps matches TRBD1 (5 bases). The CDR3 sequence is 13 residues long. Germline values: CDR1 LNHDA, CDR2 SQIVND (reference sequence). The V end lost 3 bases, the J end lost 4 bases, and 9 bases lay between the germline ends. CDR3 DNA: TGTGCCAGTAGTATCAGGGCCGGCACTGAAGCTTTCTTT. Its protein is CASSIRAGTEAFF.

The chain combines TRBV7-9 with TRBJ1-1; perhaps TRBD1 as D (6 bases). V was clipped by 0 bases and J by 7 bases, with 18 bases between them. Germline V gene sequence: CDR1 SEHNR, CDR2 FQNEAQ (reference sequence). The CDR3 extends over 16 amino acids. CDR3 coding DNA: TGTGCCAGCAGCTTAGCCGGACAGAACCCCCTGAGTGAAGCTTTCTTT. It specifies CASSLAGQNPLSEAFF.

The chain has TRBV25-1 and TRBJ1-5, with 9 nucleotides matching TRBD1. The ends lost 4 bases at V and 4 bases at J; junction bases unmatched: 14. Germline CDR1 reads MGHDK; CDR2 reads SYGVNS. CDR3 size: 18 residues. The CDR3 sequence: CASSAEWLGQGNNQPQHF. The CDR3, as DNA: TGTGCCAGCAGTGCGGAGTGGTTAGGACAGGGGAATAATCAGCCCCAGCATTTT.

The chain uses TRBV6-5 and TRBJ2-7, with 12 bases fitting TRBD2. V lost 6 bases and J lost 6; bases outside the gene matches: 9. The CDR3 totals 15 residues. Germline V gene data show CDR1 as MNHEY and CDR2 as SVGAGI. The CDR3, as DNA: TGTGCCAGCAGCCCGACTAGCGGGAGAGAATTCGAGCAGTACTTC. Translating gives CASSPTSGREFEQYF.